This T cell receptor (beta chain) comes out of a study of blood T cell repertoires in COVID-19. The germline V gene encodes CDR1 MGHRA and CDR2 YSYEKL. Trimming removed 1 base at V and 2 bases at J, with 9 bases between. The CDR3 sequence is 14 residues long. Profiled with immunoSEQ multiplex PCR; TCRdb holds only in-frame clones, not every one. The sample has 310,000 or so clones, roughly 90% seen once; the top ten hold approximately 10%. The chain joins TRBV4-1 to TRBJ2-7, with a possible D match to TRBD1 (6 bases). Sequenced: peripheral blood. The receptor was derived from a young woman with COVID-19, enrolled during active disease. In DNA, the CDR3 is TGCGCCAGCAGCCAAGGGGCAGGGGCCTACGAGCAGTACTTC. Residues: CASSQGAGAYEQYF.